This T cell receptor (beta chain) was profiled in a study of blood T cell repertoires in COVID-19. Overall study: Sources were T cells, B-cell-depleted T cells, or PBMCs; the material itself was cDNA or gDNA.

Germline values: CDR1 SGHDN, CDR2 FVKESK. Trimming left V 0 bases short and J 6 bases short, with 6 bases between. This CDR3 is 12 amino acids long. As originally analysed: Amplification of reference gene primers was used by the study to estimate nucleated cell counts. The table came from immunoSEQ multiplex PCR; TCRdb's copy has only in-frame clones and leaves some out. The V and J calls and the clone size are those of that table, but D and trimming were determined from the DNA. The sample consists of fewer than 110,000 clones, approximately 89% of them appearing once. The rearrangement uses TRBV14 and TRBJ2-7; D ambiguous. The sequenced sample was peripheral blood. This receptor was taken from a woman aged 80 or over in a cohort sampled during active COVID-19. The CDR3 sequence is CASSQDRIEQYF. The CDR3 region has the DNA TGTGCCAGCAGCCAAGATCGTATCGAGCAGTACTTC.